These 20 T cell receptor beta chains were all obtained from the same sample, sequenced in a study of T-cell reconstitution after alpha-beta-depleted transplantation in children. The authors prepared the TCRbeta library with unique molecular identifiers. One entry per CDR3 protein, called by TCRdb with MiXCR from the PCR reads. The table records a few hundred thousand distinct CDR3 sequences, over 8% of them present only once. Sequenced material: PBMCs from the stem cell graft donor, taken from the stem cell graft. The source is a human donor who donated a stem cell graft to a child with SCID.

The table lists this clonotype with many counts. The chain links TRBV12-3 or TRBV12-4 to TRBJ1-5; TRBD1 matches at 9 bases. V was pared by 6 bases and J by 5 bases, with 5 bases of the junction left unmatched. CDR3 size: 14 residues. The CDR3 sequence: CASRRGQGYQPQHF. The CDR3 region has the DNA TGTGCCAGCAGAAGAGGACAGGGGTATCAGCCCCAGCATTTT.

This clonotype showed up many times. This chain uses TRBV5-1 with TRBJ2-1; TRBD2 matches at 12 bases. This CDR3 spans 17 amino acids. Germline CDR1 SGHRS, CDR2 YFSETQ. Losses at the gene ends were 0 bases for V and 4 bases for J; bases not matched to a gene: 5. The CDR3 DNA reads TGCGCCAGCAGCTTGGGCCCCCTAGCGGGGGGGTACAATGAGCAGTTCTTC. Its translation is CASSLGPLAGGYNEQFF.

The rearrangement links TRBV20-1 to TRBJ1-5; 7 nucleotides align to TRBD1. The CDR3 contains 12 residues. V trimming: 6 bases; J trimming: 3 bases; junction bases outside the gene matches: 2. From germline, CDR1 is DFQATT and CDR2 SNEGSKA (reference sequence). The CDR3 here is CSAGTVNQPQHF. The CDR3 bases are TGCAGTGCCGGGACAGTCAATCAGCCCCAGCATTTT.

The chain uses TRBV3-1 and TRBJ2-7; D assignment may be TRBD1 or TRBD2 (5 bases each). CDR3 length: 13 residues. The V and J ends lost 1 base and 6 bases respectively, with 10 bases between them. Germline CDR1 is LGHDT and CDR2 is YNNKEL (reference sequence). CDR3 DNA: TGTGCCAGCAGCCAAGGTGACGGGACCGAGCAGTACTTC. It yields the protein CASSQGDGTEQYF.

This chain uses TRBV5-1 with TRBJ1-1; a possible D gene is TRBD1 (6 bases). Germline V lookup: CDR1 SGHRS, CDR2 YFSETQ. This CDR3 has 15 amino acids. V lost 4 bases, J lost 1 base, and 14 bases lay in between. CDR3 nucleotides: TGCGCCAGCAGCCCGGAGGGACAACCGAACACTGAAGCTTTCTTT. This sequence encodes CASSPEGQPNTEAFF.

This clonotype has a count of ten or more. The chain links TRBV29-1 to TRBJ2-7; 9 nucleotides line up with TRBD1. V trimming: 4 bases; J trimming: 4 bases; junction bases outside the gene matches: 5. The CDR3 consists of 13 residues. Germline values: CDR1 SQVTM, CDR2 ANQGSEA. The CDR3 DNA sequence: TGCAGCGTTGCCACAGGGGGCGAATACGAGCAGTACTTC. This gives the protein CSVATGGEYEQYF.

The rearrangement joins TRBV5-1 to TRBJ1-1, with D perhaps matching TRBD1 (6 bases). The V end was cut by 3 bases, the J end by 0 bases, with 12 bases between. The germline V gene encodes CDR1 SGHRS and CDR2 YFSETQ. This CDR3 contains 15 residues. The CDR3 sequence: CASSSTRGLNTEAFF. The CDR3, as DNA: TGCGCCAGCAGCTCGACCAGGGGTCTGAACACTGAAGCTTTCTTT.

The sample holds a few counts of this clonotype. The CDR3 bases are TGCGCCAGCAGCCAAGATCTTCTGACTACGGACAGGGGAACAGATACGCAGTATTTT. It codes for CASSQDLLTTDRGTDTQYF. The chain recombines TRBV4-1 with TRBJ2-3; 9 nucleotides agree with TRBD1. Germline V gives CDR1 MGHRA, CDR2 YSYEKL. The CDR3 totals 19 residues. V lost 0 bases to trimming and J lost 3 bases; unmatched junction nucleotides: 13.

In this sample, this clonotype turned up a few times. The CDR3 spells CASSLEGVEPQHF. Here the CDR3 DNA reads TGTGCCAGCAGCTTGGAAGGGGTTGAGCCCCAGCATTTT. The V call is TRBV5-5, the J call TRBJ1-5; TRBD1 is a possible D gene (5 bases). V was trimmed by 0 bases and J by 8 bases, leaving 9 bases between them. The CDR3 has 13 amino acids. Germline CDR1 is SGHKS and CDR2 is YYEKEE (reference sequence).

The J gene is TRBJ2-7, the V gene TRBV5-1, with D maybe TRBD1 (6 bases). Trimming left V 5 bases short and J 3 bases short, with 9 bases between. The CDR3 runs 12 residues. Per the germline V gene, CDR1 is SGHRS and CDR2 is YFSETQ. The CDR3 spells CASSVDSYEQYF. DNA for the CDR3: TGCGCCAGCAGTGTGGACAGCTACGAGCAGTACTTC.

This clonotype occurred a few times. The chain carries TRBV25-1 and TRBJ2-3; the match to TRBD1 covers 9 bases. This CDR3 has 16 residues. Germline CDR1 is MGHDK and CDR2 is SYGVNS. After removal of 4 bases from V and 0 bases from J, the junction contained 5 bases not matched to a gene. Here the CDR3 DNA reads TGTGCCAGCAGTGTTACAGGGGGCATAAGCACAGATACGCAGTATTTT. It translates to CASSVTGGISTDTQYF. The variable domain in full, with the rest retrieved from reference TRBV25-1 and TRBJ2-3, is EADIYQTPRYLVIGTGKKITLECSQTMGHDKMYWYQQDPGMELHLIHYSYGVNSTEKGDLSSESTVSRIRTEHFPLTLESARPSHTSQYLCASSVTGGISTDTQYFGPGTRLTVL.

The rearrangement joins TRBV18 to TRBJ2-7; D unclear. This CDR3 comprises 13 residues. The germline V and J ends were trimmed by 4 bases and 5 bases, with 12 bases remaining between them. Germline lookup yields CDR1 KGHSH and CDR2 LQKENI. The CDR3 nucleotides read TGTGCCAGCTCACTACCTACCGCTAACGAGCAGTACTTC. It specifies CASSLPTANEQYF.

The chain couples TRBV7-6 to TRBJ2-3; TRBD2 matches at 16 bases. The V segment lost 8 bases and the J segment 3 bases; nucleotides outside the gene matches: 14. Germline V gene lookup returns CDR1 SGHVS and CDR2 FNYEAQ. The CDR3 contains 19 residues. The CDR3 region has the DNA TGTGCCAGCGGACCCCGTCCCGGGACTAGCGGGGGGGAGACAGATACGCAGTATTTT. This gives the protein CASGPRPGTSGGETDTQYF. Filled out from reference TRBV7-6 and TRBJ2-3, the complete variable domain reads GAGVSQSPRYKVTKRGQDVALRCDPISGHVSLYWYRQALGQGPEFLTYFNYEAQQDKSGLPNDRFSAERPEGSISTLTIQRTEQRDSAMYRCASGPRPGTSGGETDTQYFGPGTRLTVL.

This clonotype was detected only a few times. The CDR3 is CASSTRGRDTEAFF. CDR3 sequence (DNA): TGTGCCAGCTCGACCAGGGGGAGAGACACTGAAGCTTTCTTT. The V and J genes are TRBV18 and TRBJ1-1; 7 bases map to TRBD1. The V gene end was trimmed by 6 bases and the J gene end by 3 bases; junction bases not matched to a gene: 7. Germline V gene lookup returns CDR1 KGHSH and CDR2 LQKENI. CDR3 length: 14 residues.

This clonotype was detected many times. For the CDR3, the DNA is TGCGCCAGCAGCTTGGCCAAGGGACAGGGACACACAGATACGCAGTATTTT. It is translated as CASSLAKGQGHTDTQYF. The chain has TRBV5-1 and TRBJ2-3; 9 bases agree with TRBD1. J lost 2 bases, V lost 0 bases, and 7 bases had no gene match. Germline values: CDR1 SGHRS, CDR2 YFSETQ. The CDR3 is made up of 17 amino acids.

This sequence joins TRBV7-9 and TRBJ1-1; TRBD1 matches 11 bases. The CDR3 is 16 amino acids. V dropped 3 bases and J dropped 3; count of bases not matched to a gene: 6. Germline V gene data show CDR1 as SEHNR and CDR2 as FQNEAQ (reference sequence). The CDR3 loop reads CASSLGDRGTHTEAFF. CDR3 coding DNA: TGTGCCAGCAGCTTGGGGGACAGGGGGACCCACACTGAAGCTTTCTTT.

The table lists this clonotype with many counts. This chain joins TRBV9 and TRBJ1-1; D remains unclear. The CDR3 totals 14 residues. Trimming left V 0 bases short and J 0 bases short, with 6 bases between. CDR1 is SGDLS and CDR2 is YYNGEE in the germline V gene. The CDR3 DNA reads TGTGCCAGCAGCGTAGGACTGGTGAACACTGAAGCTTTCTTT. Its translation: CASSVGLVNTEAFF.

This chain uses TRBV10-3 with TRBJ2-2; the match to TRBD2 covers 14 bases. From germline, CDR1 is ENHRY and CDR2 SYGVKD. This CDR3 contains 17 residues. The trim removed 7 bases at V and 1 base at J, leaving 5 bases unmatched. In DNA, the CDR3 is TGTGCCATCACCGGACTAGCGGGGGGCCAGAACACCGGGGAGCTGTTTTTT. It codes for CAITGLAGGQNTGELFF.

This clonotype was picked up a small number of times. The rearrangement uses TRBV20-1 and TRBJ2-7; 12 bases fit TRBD2. J lost 1 base, V lost 1 base, and 2 bases had no gene match. This CDR3 comprises 15 residues. CDR1 is DFQATT, CDR2 SNEGSKA, per germline (reference sequence). The CDR3 nucleotides are TGCAGTGCTAGAGCGCTAGCGGGGGGGTCCTACGAGCAGTACTTC. The encoded protein is CSARALAGGSYEQYF.

The rearrangement joins TRBV10-3 to TRBJ1-1, with TRBD1 as a possible D gene (5 bases). Germline-derived CDR1 and CDR2 are ENHRY and SYGVKD. The germline V and J ends were trimmed by 5 bases and 5 bases, with 15 bases remaining between them. The length of the CDR3 is 14 residues. CDR3 in amino acids: CAISIPGTSTEAFF. The CDR3, as DNA: TGTGCCATCAGTATCCCCGGGACGTCGACTGAAGCTTTCTTT.